The T cell receptor (beta chain) under discussion was sequenced for a study of T cell responses to AZD1222 COVID-19 vaccine. Study-wide results and limits: The reported proportion of spike-specific TCRs targeting unmutated variant regions was nearly half. Donors in the cohort were predominantly white British and more often female, and clonal diversity was possibly underestimated. Spike was spanned by vaccine-associated CD4 TCRs, which were dominant at 160-218 and 743-854.

Only a few counts were recorded for this clone. The antigen remains unidentified. Repertoires were generated with immunoSEQ multiplex PCR, while TCRdb's copy carries only in-frame clones and drops some. The table shows approximately 77,000 clones, with approximately 83% occurring only once. Second-dose recipients at about 4 or about 12 weeks were treated as one pooled group. The sequences come from peripheral blood, collected 28 days after the second AZD1222 dose. The receptor comes from an adult who received the AZD1222 COVID-19 vaccine.

The chain's CDR3 is CASSLTGTSGGPSYNEQFF. The CDR3 DNA sequence: TGTGCCAGCAGTCTTACCGGGACTAGCGGGGGACCGAGCTACAATGAGCAGTTCTTC. The V call is TRBV3-1 (or the pseudogene TRBV3-2), the J call TRBJ2-1; 14 bases align to TRBD2. There are 19 residues in the CDR3. In germline, CDR1 is LGHDT, CDR2 YNNKEL (reference sequence). V dropped 6 bases and J dropped 3; count of bases not matched to a gene: 13.